One T cell receptor (beta chain) is described in this entry. Its specificity is unknown. This sample is drawn from a study of human thymus T cells. The V end was cut by 6 bases, the J end by 5 bases, with 11 bases between. CDR3 length: 13 amino acids. CDR1 is SNHLY, CDR2 FYNNEI, per germline. Measured with immunoSEQ multiplex PCR; TCRdb has only the in-frame clones, and not every one. The data show tens of thousands of clones, 85% to 95% seen once. Thymus pieces cut out during corrective heart surgery were the tissue that was used. Donors were healthy Finnish infants having corrective surgery for congenital heart defects. Study-wide findings and caveats: Highly overlapping thymic repertoires among unrelated individuals were reported in related research. Blood and thymic repertoires both appeared biased in V and J gene usage.

The chain uses TRBV2 and TRBJ1-5; D gene uncertain. The material sequenced was thymus tissue. This TCR was sampled from a girl under three years old with a congenital heart defect but otherwise immunologically healthy. The CDR3 coding sequence is TGTGCCAGCAGAGTAATTGGGGATCAGCCCCAGCATTTT. Translating gives CASRVIGDQPQHF.